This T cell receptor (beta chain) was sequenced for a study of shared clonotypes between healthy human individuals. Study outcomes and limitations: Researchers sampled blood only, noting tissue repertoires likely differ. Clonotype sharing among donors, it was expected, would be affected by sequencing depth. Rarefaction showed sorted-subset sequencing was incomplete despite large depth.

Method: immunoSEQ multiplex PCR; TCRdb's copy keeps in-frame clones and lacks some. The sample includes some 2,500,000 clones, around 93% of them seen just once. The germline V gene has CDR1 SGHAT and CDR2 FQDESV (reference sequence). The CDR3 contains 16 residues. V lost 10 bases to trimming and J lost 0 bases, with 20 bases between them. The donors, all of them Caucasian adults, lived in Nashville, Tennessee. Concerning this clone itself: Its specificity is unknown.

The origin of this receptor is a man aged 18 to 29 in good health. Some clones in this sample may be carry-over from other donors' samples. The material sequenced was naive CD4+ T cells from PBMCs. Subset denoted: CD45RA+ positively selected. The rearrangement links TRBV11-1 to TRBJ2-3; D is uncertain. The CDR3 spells CATARKEASSTDTQYF. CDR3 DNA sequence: TGTGCCACGGCTCGCAAAGAGGCCTCTAGCACAGATACGCAGTATTTT.